The 3 T cell receptor beta chains in this list originate from one sample, sequenced in a study of human T cells and chemical hapten exposure. TCRdb processed the RACE reads anew with MiXCR; each CDR3 protein has one entry. The sample includes fewer than 150,000 distinct CDR3 sequences, approximately 10% of them seen just once. As to time point: patch test 2, 6 weeks after DPC sensitization. Treatment reported: therapeutic diphenylcyclopropenone sensitization with weekly scalp DPC. Material: whole blood, obtained in connection with sensitization to the hapten diphenylcyclopropenone (DPC). These receptors came from a woman between 50 and 59 years old with alopecia areata. Some clones in this sample may be carry-over from other donors' samples.

This clonotype was detected a few times. The V and J genes are TRBV29-1 and TRBJ1-2, with 8 bases aligning to TRBD1. The germline gives CDR1 SQVTM, CDR2 ANQGSEA. Trimming took 6 bases from V and 8 from J; bases not matched to a gene: 14. The CDR3 spans 14 residues. The CDR3 protein is CSVSPGQVVRGYTF. CDR3 nucleotide sequence: TGCAGCGTCTCCCCGGGACAGGTAGTGCGGGGCTACACCTTC.

This clonotype was observed a few times. In DNA, the CDR3 is TGTGCCAGCAGCTTACAGGGGTTGGATGGCTACACCTTC. This codes for CASSLQGLDGYTF. The chain uses TRBV6-5 and TRBJ1-2, with TRBD1 matching 7 bases. CDR1 and CDR2 from the germline V gene are MNHEY and SVGAGI. The CDR3 covers 13 residues. V lost 6 bases and J lost 6; bases outside the gene matches: 7.

The chain joins TRBV28 to TRBJ1-1; TRBD1 might be the D (6 bases). Per the germline V gene, CDR1 is MDHEN and CDR2 is SYDVKM. The CDR3 is 15 residues long. The V end lost 3 bases, the J end lost 1 base, and 12 bases lay between the germline ends. The CDR3 DNA is TGTGCCAGCAGTTTGGGAGGACAGCCGAACACTGAAGCTTTCTTT. As protein: CASSLGGQPNTEAFF.